Listed here is a single TCR beta chain. This clone was picked up one time. What antigen it recognizes has not been identified. Nothing much larger sits one base from this clone, and base qualities are not available. Other DNA sequences in the sample encode the same CDR3. Each collaborating institution followed its own protocols to collect whole blood in K2EDTA tubes. For TCRbeta analysis, collaborator samples were shipped as frozen whole blood, as isolated PBMCs, or as DNA extracted from either sample type. TCRbeta CDR3 regions were amplified from genomic DNA by means of the immunoSEQ Assay, a bias-controlled multiplex PCR. The authors' analysis ran thus. Nucleated cell counts per sample were estimated from amplification of reference gene primers within the assay. To quantify the absolute abundance of each unique TCRbeta CDR3 rearrangement, sequence reads were collapsed and filtered. For each sample, productive Simpson clonality was calculated as the square root of Simpson's diversity index across productive rearrangements. Held by TCRdb, this immuneACCESS table contains in-frame sequences only and omits some clones. Under half of the omission traces to an unresolved V gene where checked; the cause of the rest is unknown. The V and J calls and the clone size are those of that table, but D and trimming were determined from the DNA. The sample contains about 380,000 clones, 85% of them found a single time. Roughly 3.7% of the sample is taken by the ten largest.

Trimming takes 4 bases off V and 3 bases off J; junction bases not matched to a gene: 3. The CDR3 covers 12 residues, taking in both the cysteine and the phenylalanine. CDR3 DNA is the only sequence kept; it has 36 bases, read in frame from the first base. Per the germline V gene (reference sequence), GTSNPN is the CDR1 and SVGIG is the CDR2. The sample originates from a study of blood T cell repertoires in COVID-19 (dated by TCRdb to about 2020). Looking at the study overall: Samples from collaborators originated in the United States, Italy and Spain and spanned both the acute and convalescent phases of COVID-19. Samples came from the ongoing ImmuneRACE study (first 160 participants) plus 1,254 subjects from 6 global collaborators. Where available, HLA class I and class II types were obtained from metadata supplied by the sample provider rather than from assay-based typing. The sample metadata nearly always contained a de-identified subject ID, COVID-19 status, age in years and sex. The material from the prospective study consisted of cDNA or gDNA derived from T cells, B-cell-depleted T cells, or PBMCs. The repertoires were made available in a free public database intended to serve as a resource for research on the immune response to SARS-CoV-2. Subjects who had been exposed to COVID-19, were actively infected with it, or had recovered from it provided the deeply sampled blood TCRbeta repertoires that made up the dataset.

Summary of the overall study and its limitations: Clinical and demographic metadata were provided uncurated, with the amount varying by source and participant.

This chain is built from TRBV30 and TRBJ2-7; 7 bases in the junction line up with TRBD1. Material for sequencing was peripheral blood. This clonotype was obtained from a woman between 18 and 29 years old with acute or convalescent COVID-19. The DNA reads as follows: TGTGCCTGGACTGGGGACAGCTACGAGCAGTACTTC. It encodes CAWTGDSYEQYF.